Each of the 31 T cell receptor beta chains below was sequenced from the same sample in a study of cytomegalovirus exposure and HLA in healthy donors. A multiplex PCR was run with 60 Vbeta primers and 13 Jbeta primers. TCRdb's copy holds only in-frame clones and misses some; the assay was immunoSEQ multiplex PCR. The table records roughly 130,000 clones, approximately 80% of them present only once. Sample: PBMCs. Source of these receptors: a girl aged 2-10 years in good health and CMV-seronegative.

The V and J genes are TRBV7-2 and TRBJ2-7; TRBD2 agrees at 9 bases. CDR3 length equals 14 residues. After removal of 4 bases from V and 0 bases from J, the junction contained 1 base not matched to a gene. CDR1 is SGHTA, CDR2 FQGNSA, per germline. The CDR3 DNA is TGTGCCAGCAGCTATAGCGGGAGCTCCTACGAGCAGTACTTC. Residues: CASSYSGSSYEQYF.

This CDR3 is CAWSGPRQGHPGNTIYF. The CDR3 nucleotides are TGTGCCTGGAGTGGGCCCCGACAGGGGCATCCTGGAAACACCATATATTTT. V and J are TRBV30 and TRBJ1-3, with 8 bases aligning to TRBD1. The germline gives CDR1 GTSNPN, CDR2 SVGIG (reference sequence). The V segment lost 1 base and the J segment 2 bases; nucleotides outside the gene matches: 10. The CDR3 spans 17 residues.

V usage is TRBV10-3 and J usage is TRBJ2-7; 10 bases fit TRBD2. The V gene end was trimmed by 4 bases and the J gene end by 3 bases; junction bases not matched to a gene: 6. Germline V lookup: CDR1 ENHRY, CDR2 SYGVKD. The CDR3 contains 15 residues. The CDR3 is CAISATSGVIYEQYF. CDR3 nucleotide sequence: TGTGCCATCAGTGCTACTAGCGGGGTTATCTACGAGCAGTACTTC.

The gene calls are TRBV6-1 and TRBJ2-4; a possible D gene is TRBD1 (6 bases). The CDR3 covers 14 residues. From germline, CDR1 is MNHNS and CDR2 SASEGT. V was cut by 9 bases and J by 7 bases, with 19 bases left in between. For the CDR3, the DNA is TGTGCCAGTACGACAGGCCCCTCACGTAACATTCAGTACTTC. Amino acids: CASTTGPSRNIQYF.

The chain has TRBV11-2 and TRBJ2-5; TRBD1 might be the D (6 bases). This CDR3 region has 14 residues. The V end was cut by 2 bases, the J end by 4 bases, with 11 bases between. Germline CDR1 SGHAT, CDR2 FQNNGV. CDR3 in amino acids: CASSLSRGAETQYF. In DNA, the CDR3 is TGTGCCAGCAGCTTATCCAGGGGCGCAGAGACCCAGTACTTC.

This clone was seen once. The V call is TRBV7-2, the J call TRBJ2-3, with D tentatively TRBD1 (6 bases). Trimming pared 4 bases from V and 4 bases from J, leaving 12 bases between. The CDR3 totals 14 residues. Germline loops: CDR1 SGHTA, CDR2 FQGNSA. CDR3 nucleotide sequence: TGTGCCAGCAGCTGGGGGCTAGCCGCAGATACGCAGTATTTT. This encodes CASSWGLAADTQYF.

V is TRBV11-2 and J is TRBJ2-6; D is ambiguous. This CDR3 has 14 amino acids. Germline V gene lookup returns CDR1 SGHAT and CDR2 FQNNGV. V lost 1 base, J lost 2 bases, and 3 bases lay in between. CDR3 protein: CASSLVAGANVLTF. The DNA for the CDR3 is TGTGCCAGCAGCTTAGTCGCTGGGGCCAACGTCCTGACTTTC. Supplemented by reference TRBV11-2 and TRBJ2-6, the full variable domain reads EAGVAQSPRYKIIEKRQSVAFWCNPISGHATLYWYQQILGQGPKLLIQFQNNGVVDDSQLPKDRFSAERLKGVDSTLKIQPAKLEDSAVYLCASSLVAGANVLTFGAGSRLTVL.

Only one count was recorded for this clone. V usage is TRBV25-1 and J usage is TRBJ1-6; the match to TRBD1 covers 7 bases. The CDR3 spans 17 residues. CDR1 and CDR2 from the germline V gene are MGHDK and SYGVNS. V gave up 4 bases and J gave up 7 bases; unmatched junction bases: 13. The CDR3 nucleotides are TGTGCCAGCAGTGCACCCTCGGGACAGACATTAAATTCACCCCTCCACTTT. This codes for CASSAPSGQTLNSPLHF.

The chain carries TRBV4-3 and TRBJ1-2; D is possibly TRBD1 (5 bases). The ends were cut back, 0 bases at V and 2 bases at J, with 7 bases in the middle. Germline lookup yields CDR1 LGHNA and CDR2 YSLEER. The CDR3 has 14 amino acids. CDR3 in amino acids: CASSQDQGNYGYTF. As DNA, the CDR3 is TGCGCCAGCAGCCAAGATCAGGGAAACTATGGCTACACCTTC.

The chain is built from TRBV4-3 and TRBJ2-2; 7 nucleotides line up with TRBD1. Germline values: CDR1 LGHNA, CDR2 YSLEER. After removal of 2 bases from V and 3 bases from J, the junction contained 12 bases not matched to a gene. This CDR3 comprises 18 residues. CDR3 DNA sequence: TGCGCCAGCAGCCAACCCCGGACAGGCCCGCTACACACCGGGGAGCTGTTTTTT. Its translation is CASSQPRTGPLHTGELFF.

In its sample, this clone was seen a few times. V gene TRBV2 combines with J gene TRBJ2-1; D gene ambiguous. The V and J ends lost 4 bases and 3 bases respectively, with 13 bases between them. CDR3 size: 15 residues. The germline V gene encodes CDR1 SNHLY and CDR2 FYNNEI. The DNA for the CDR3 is TGTGCCAGCAGTGGACTGCCTACGTACTACAATGAGCAGTTCTTC. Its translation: CASSGLPTYYNEQFF.

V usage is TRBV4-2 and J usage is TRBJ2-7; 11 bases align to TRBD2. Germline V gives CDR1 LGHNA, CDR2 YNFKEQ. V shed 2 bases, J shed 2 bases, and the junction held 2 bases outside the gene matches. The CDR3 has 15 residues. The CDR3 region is CASSQNSGGAYEQYF. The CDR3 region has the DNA TGTGCCAGCAGCCAAAATAGCGGGGGGGCCTACGAGCAGTACTTC.

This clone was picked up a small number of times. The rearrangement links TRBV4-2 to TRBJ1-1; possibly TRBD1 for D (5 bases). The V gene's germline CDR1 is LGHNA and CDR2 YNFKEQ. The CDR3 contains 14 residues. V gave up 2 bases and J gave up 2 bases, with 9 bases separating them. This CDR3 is CASSQRQSNTEAFF. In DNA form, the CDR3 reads TGTGCCAGCAGCCAAAGACAGAGTAACACTGAAGCTTTCTTT.

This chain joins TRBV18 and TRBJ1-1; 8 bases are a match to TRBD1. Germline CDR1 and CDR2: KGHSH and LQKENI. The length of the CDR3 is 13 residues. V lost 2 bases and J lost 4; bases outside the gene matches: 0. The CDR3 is CASSPTGGTEAFF. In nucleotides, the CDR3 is TGTGCCAGCTCACCAACAGGGGGCACTGAAGCTTTCTTT.

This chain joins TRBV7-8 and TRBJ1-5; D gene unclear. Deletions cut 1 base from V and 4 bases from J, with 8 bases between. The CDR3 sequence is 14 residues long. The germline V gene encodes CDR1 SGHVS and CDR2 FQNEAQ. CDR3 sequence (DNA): TGTGCCAGCAGCTTAGGATCTCTAAATCAGCCCCAGCATTTT. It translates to CASSLGSLNQPQHF.

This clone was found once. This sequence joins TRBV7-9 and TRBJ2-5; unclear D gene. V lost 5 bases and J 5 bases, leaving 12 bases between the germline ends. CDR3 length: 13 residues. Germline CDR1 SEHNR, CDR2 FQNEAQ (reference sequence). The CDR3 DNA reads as TGTGCCAGCAGCGCCTCCGGTATCGAGACCCAGTACTTC. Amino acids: CASSASGIETQYF.

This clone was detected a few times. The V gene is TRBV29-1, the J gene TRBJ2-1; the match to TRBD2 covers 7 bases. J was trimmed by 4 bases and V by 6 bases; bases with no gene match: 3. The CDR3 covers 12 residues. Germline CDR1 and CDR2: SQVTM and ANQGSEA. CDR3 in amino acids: CSVAGTYNEQFF. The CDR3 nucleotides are TGCAGCGTAGCGGGGACTTACAATGAGCAGTTCTTC.

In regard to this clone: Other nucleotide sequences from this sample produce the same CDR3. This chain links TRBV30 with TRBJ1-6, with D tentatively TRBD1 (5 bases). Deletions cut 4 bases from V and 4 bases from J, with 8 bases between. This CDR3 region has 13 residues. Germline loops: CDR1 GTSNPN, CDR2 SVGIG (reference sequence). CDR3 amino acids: CAWTGRYNSPLHF. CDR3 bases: TGTGCCTGGACAGGGAGGTATAATTCACCCCTCCACTTT.

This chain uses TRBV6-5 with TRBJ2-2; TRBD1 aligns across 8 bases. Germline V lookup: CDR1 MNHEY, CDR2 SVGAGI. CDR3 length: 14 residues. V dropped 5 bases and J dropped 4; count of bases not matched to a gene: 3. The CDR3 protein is CASSPGQVTGELFF. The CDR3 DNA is TGTGCCAGCAGTCCGGGACAGGTCACCGGGGAGCTGTTTTTT.

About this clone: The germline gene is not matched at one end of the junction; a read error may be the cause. This CDR3 is CASSLRTGGSEEQYF. The CDR3 bases are TGTGCTAGCAGCTTACGAACAGGGGGGTCGGAGGAGCAGTACTTC. This chain links TRBV7-7 with TRBJ2-5; TRBD1 agrees at 8 bases. The CDR3 contains 15 residues. Per germline, CDR1 SSHAT and CDR2 FNYEAQ (reference sequence).

CDR3: CASSWGTSGGARETQYF. The CDR3 DNA reads as TGTGCCAGCAGCTGGGGGACTAGCGGGGGGGCGCGGGAGACCCAGTACTTC. This chain uses TRBV5-4 with TRBJ2-5; 16 nucleotides match TRBD2. The V gene end was trimmed by 3 bases and the J gene end by 5 bases; junction bases not matched to a gene: 7. The CDR3 spans 17 residues. From germline, CDR1 is SGHNT and CDR2 YYREEE (reference sequence).

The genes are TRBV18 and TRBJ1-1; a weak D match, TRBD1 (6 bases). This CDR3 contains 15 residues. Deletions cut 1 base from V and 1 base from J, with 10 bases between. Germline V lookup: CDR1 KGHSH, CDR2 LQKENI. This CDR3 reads CASSPQSDRNTEAFF. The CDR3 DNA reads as TGTGCCAGCTCACCACAATCGGACAGGAACACTGAAGCTTTCTTT.

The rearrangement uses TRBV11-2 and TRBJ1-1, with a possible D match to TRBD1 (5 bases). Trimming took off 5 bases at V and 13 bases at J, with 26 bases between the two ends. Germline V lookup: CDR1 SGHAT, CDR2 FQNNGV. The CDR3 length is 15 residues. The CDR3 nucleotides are TGTGCCAGCAGCCCCCCACTAACAGGCGCCGAGCAGCTTTTCTTT. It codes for CASSPPLTGAEQLFF.

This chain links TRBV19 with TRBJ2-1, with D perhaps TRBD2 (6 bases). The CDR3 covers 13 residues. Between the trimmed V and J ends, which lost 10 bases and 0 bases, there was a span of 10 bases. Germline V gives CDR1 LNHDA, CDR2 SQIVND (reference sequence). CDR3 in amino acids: CATVGLSYNEQFF. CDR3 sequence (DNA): TGTGCCACCGTGGGACTCTCCTACAATGAGCAGTTCTTC.

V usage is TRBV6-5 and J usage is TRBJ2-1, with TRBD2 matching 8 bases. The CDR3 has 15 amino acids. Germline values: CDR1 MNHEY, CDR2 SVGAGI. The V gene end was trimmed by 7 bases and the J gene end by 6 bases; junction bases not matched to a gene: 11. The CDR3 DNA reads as TGTGCCAGCACCGGGGGGGGGTTCAGGGTCAATGAGCAGTTCTTC. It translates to CASTGGGFRVNEQFF.

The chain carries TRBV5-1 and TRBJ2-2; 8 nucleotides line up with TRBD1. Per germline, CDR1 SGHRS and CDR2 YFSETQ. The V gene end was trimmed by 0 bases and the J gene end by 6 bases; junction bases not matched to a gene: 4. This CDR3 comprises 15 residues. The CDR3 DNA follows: TGCGCCAGCAGCTTGGCGGACAGGGACGCCGGGGAGCTGTTTTTT. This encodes CASSLADRDAGELFF.

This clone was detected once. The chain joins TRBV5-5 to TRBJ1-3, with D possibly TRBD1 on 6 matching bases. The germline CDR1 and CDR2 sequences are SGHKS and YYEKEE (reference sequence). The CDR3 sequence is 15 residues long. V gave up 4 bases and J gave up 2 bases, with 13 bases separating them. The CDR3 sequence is CASSPWTVAGNTIYF. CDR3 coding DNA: TGTGCCAGCAGCCCCTGGACAGTTGCTGGAAACACCATATATTTT.

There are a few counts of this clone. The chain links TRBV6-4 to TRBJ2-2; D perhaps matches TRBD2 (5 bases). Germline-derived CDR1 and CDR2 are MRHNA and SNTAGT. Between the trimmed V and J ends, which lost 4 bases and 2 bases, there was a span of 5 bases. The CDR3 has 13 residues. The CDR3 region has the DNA TGTGCCAGCAGTGGGACTAACACCGGGGAGCTGTTTTTT. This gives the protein CASSGTNTGELFF.

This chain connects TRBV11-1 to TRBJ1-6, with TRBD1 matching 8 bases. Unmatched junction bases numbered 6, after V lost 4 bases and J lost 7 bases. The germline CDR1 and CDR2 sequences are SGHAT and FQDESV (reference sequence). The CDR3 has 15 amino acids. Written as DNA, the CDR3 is TGTGCCAGCAGCTCCTGGACAGGGTTGAATTCACCCCTCCACTTT. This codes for CASSSWTGLNSPLHF.

Here the CDR3 DNA reads TGTGCCAGCAGCTTACGGGAGACTGAAGCTTTCTTT. Protein sequence: CASSLRETEAFF. V usage is TRBV7-2 and J usage is TRBJ1-1; D remains unclear. The ends were cut back, 2 bases at V and 5 bases at J, with 6 bases in the middle. Germline values: CDR1 SGHTA, CDR2 FQGNSA. The CDR3 sequence is 12 residues long.

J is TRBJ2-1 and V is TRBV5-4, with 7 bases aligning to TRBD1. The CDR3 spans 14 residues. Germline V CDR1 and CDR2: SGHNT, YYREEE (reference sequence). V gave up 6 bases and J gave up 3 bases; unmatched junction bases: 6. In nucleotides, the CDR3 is TGTGCCAGCACGATGGGGGACAGCTACAATGAGCAGTTCTTC. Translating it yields CASTMGDSYNEQFF.